This T cell receptor (beta chain) was recovered during a study of patients and donors after allogeneic stem cell transplantation. Using its own MiXCR run on the RT-PCR reads, TCRdb lists one record per CDR3 protein. The sample lists roughly 180,000 distinct CDR3 sequences, around 41% occurring once. CDR3 length: 12 residues. Trimming took 3 bases from V and 9 from J, leaving 6 bases between them. Germline V gene sequence: CDR1 SEHNR, CDR2 FQNEAQ (reference sequence). This clonotype was observed a few times. The chain employs TRBV7-9 and TRBJ1-6; D ambiguous. The sequence was collected from a human donor who was either an allogeneic HSCT recipient or a stem cell or donor lymphocyte infusion donor (not recorded which). It is not recorded whose cells these are; they may come from a transplant donor. The source material was blood, either unsorted or a sorted T cell fraction (not recorded which). The CDR3: CASSLGSSPLHF. The CDR3 DNA reads TGTGCCAGCAGCTTGGGTAGTTCACCCCTCCACTTT.